These T cell receptor beta chains were read from a single sample in a study of T cells after yellow fever vaccination. One entry per CDR3 protein, called by TCRdb with MiXCR from the 5' RACE reads. The table includes 450,000 to 600,000 distinct CDR3 sequences, less than 15% detected once. The sample consisted of PBMCs, taken on the day of the yellow fever booster vaccination. These receptors were taken from a young man who received the YFV17D yellow fever vaccine. Each CDR3 is given with its conserved first and last residue.

v_gene,CDR3aa
TRBV10-2,CASMGLAGSYNEQFF
TRBV6-6,CASSYVRETQYF
TRBV5-1,CASSSTFGGTDTQYF
TRBV27,CASSSPSGYSGSMGQDYNEQFF
TRBV7-8,CASSVTSGISYNEQFF
TRBV7-8,CASSPQGARNEKLFF
TRBV6-2/TRBV6-3,CASSTRTRSIKEQFF
TRBV5-8,CASSSQPGLYNEQFF
TRBV12-3/TRBV12-4,CASREAGLGYEQYF
TRBV6-5,CASSPRNYGYTF
TRBV6-1,CASRNGGLVYEQYF
TRBV5-1,CASSLGLAGGTYNEQFF
TRBV27,CASSYAHSSYEQYF
TRBV29-1,CSVGGGVNTEAFF
TRBV7-3,CASSLTQQGTGELFF
TRBV5-1,CASSSHPHRGHNEQFF
TRBV12-3/TRBV12-4,CASSLWDEGNEQYF
TRBV2,CATGEAGNTGELFF
TRBV10-1,CASSDVAMARTGELFF
TRBV7-2,CASSLPRADTQYF
TRBV5-1,CASRGETGFTDTQYF
TRBV4-3,CASSQEPRGSYEQYF
TRBV27,CASSLSIYEQFF
TRBV20-1,CSAQRGDYGYTF
TRBV9,CASSVEAGQANEQFF
TRBV12-3/TRBV12-4,CASSLALDREMLYSNQPQHF
TRBV20-1,CSASGNPASPLEQYF
TRBV9,CASSVVEGAYNEQFF
TRBV7-2,CASSLTRLAQNTGELFF
TRBV24-1,CATSDRGATSRTGELFF
TRBV3-1,CASSQDWRSYEQYF
TRBV5-5,CASSLAGTQDNEQFF
TRBV7-6,CASSSYPGTNYEQYF
TRBV12-3/TRBV12-4,CASNKDGGNTDTQYF
TRBV9,CASSVTSGSTEQFF
TRBV20-1,CSARLNGYGYTF
TRBV5-5,CASSFGANGEAFF
TRBV15,CATQSFDNQPQHF
TRBV5-4,CASTMDRGYGYTF
TRBV6-5,CASSFSAPYNEQFF
TRBV15,CATSRDPVPSYEQYF
TRBV7-2,CASSFSGMSSYEQYF
TRBV6-5,CASSYSALTEDNEQFF
TRBV5-6,CASSLVADYEQYF
TRBV10-3,CAISEEGEKLFF
TRBV6-2/TRBV6-3,CASTNNRVVGANVLTF
TRBV9,CASSSGPGGTDTQYF
TRBV20-1,CSAQGLAGVGEQYF
TRBV7-6,CASSSGTIPFEQYF
TRBV12-3/TRBV12-4,CASSPGREGLKFTGELFF
TRBV5-6,CASSFRGVHPYEQYF
TRBV3-1,CATTQESDRVNTGELFF
TRBV20-1,CSARDVSSPQPQHF
TRBV6-1,CASNSRDRGRNEQFF
TRBV28,CASSPQGVRGTIYF
TRBV6-1,CAIRLKTGENEQYF
TRBV5-4,CASTAGLAETQYF
TRBV6-1,CASRAGTSSFYEQYF
TRBV20-1,CSAPDGLAKLFF